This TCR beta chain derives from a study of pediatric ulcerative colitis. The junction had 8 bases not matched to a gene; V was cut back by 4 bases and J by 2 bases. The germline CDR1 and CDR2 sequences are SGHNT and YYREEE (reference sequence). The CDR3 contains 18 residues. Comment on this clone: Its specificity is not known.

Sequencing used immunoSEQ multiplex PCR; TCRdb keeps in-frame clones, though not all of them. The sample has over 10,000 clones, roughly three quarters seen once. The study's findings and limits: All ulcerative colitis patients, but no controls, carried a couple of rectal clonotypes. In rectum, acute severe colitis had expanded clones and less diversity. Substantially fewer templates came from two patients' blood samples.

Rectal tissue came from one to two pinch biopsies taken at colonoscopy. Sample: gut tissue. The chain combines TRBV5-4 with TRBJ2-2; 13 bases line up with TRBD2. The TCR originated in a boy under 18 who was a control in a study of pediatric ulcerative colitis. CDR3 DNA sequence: TGTGCCAGCAGCGGGGGGACTAGCGGGAAGTACAACACCGGGGAGCTGTTTTTT. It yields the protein CASSGGTSGKYNTGELFF.